This is a list of T cell receptor beta chains from one sample in a study of spatial heterogeneity in lung cancer. MiXCR, applied by TCRdb to the 5' RACE reads, yields one record per CDR3 protein. The sample has 15,000 to 20,000 distinct CDR3 sequences; 6.3% are singletons. The sample was PBMCs, taken at follow-up. These receptors all come from a male donor with early-stage non-small cell lung cancer. Both conserved end residues are part of each CDR3. D genes are given only for firm matches. The size field is filled for only some rows; it gives once, few, many or a size class.

>TRBV6-2/TRBV6-3|.|many|12|TRBJ2-3
TGTGCCAGCAAGAAATACACAGATACGCAGTATTTT
CASKKYTDTQYF
>TRBV5-1|TRBD2|medium-sized|15|TRBJ2-1
TGCGCCAGCAGCTTAACTAGCGGGAGGGCCTTTGAGCAGTTCTTC
CASSLTSGRAFEQFF
>TRBV2|.|many|12|TRBJ1-5
TGTGCCAGCTCGGGGAGCAATCAGCCCCAGCATTTT
CASSGSNQPQHF
>TRBV28|TRBD2|many|16|TRBJ2-7
TGTGCCAGCAGGGAGTGGACTAGCGGGCCGACCTACGAGCAGTACTTC
CASREWTSGPTYEQYF
>TRBV12-3/TRBV12-4|.|many|13|TRBJ1-5
TGTGCCAGCAGTTTTGGGCCTAATCAGCCCCAGCATTTT
CASSFGPNQPQHF
>TRBV6-2/TRBV6-3|TRBD1|many|15|TRBJ2-7
TGTGCCAGCAGCCCTGAGGGGGCGGCCACCTACGAGCAGTACTTC
CASSPEGAATYEQYF
>TRBV6-1|TRBD1|many|16|TRBJ1-1
TGTGCCAGCAGTGAAACTGGGACAGGGTTAAACACTGAAGCTTTCTTT
CASSETGTGLNTEAFF
>TRBV20-1|TRBD2|.|15|TRBJ2-3
TGCAGTGCTAGGGGGACTAGCGGGAGAGGTGATACGCAGTATTTT
CSARGTSGRGDTQYF
>TRBV5-1|TRBD2|medium-sized|17|TRBJ2-3
TGCGCCAGCAGCTGGGGGTTGAGCGGGAGGGCCGCGGATACGCAGTATTTT
CASSWGLSGRAADTQYF
>TRBV28|.|many|14|TRBJ1-6
TGTGCCAGCAGTAGGGCTACAGTCCCTTGGTCCCTCCACTTT
CASSRATVPWSLHF
>TRBV27|.|many|13|TRBJ2-5
TGTGCCAGCAGTTTAGCGGTGGGAGAGACCCAGTACTTC
CASSLAVGETQYF
>TRBV3-1|.|many|11|TRBJ2-5
TGTGCCAGCAGCCTCTGGGAGACCCAGTACTTC
CASSLWETQYF
>TRBV3-1|TRBD1|many|18|TRBJ1-3
TGTGCCAGCAGCCAAGGGTTCCTCTGGGACAGGTCAGGAAACACCATATATTTT
CASSQGFLWDRSGNTIYF
>TRBV20-1|.|many|13|TRBJ2-5
TGCAGTGCTCTAGGACTGAAGCAAGAGACCCAGTACTTC
CSALGLKQETQYF
>TRBV29-1|.|few|14|TRBJ2-7
TGCAGCGTGGAGGTGGTCGCCTCAACCAGGGAGCAGTACTTC
CSVEVVASTREQYF
>TRBV7-2|TRBD2|many|12|TRBJ2-3
TGTGCCAGCACCGGGGGGGTTGATACGCAGTATTTT
CASTGGVDTQYF
>TRBV11-2|.|many|15|TRBJ2-3
TGTGCCAGCAGCTTAGCGGGGGGCTCTGCAGATACGCAGTATTTT
CASSLAGGSADTQYF
>TRBV20-1|.|many|12|TRBJ1-2
TGCAGTGCTAGAAACAGGGACTATGGCTACACCTTC
CSARNRDYGYTF
>TRBV4-3|TRBD2|many|18|TRBJ2-5
TGCGCCAGCAGCCAAGATAAGGCGGGAGGGCCCGGGCAAGAGACCCAGTACTTC
CASSQDKAGGPGQETQYF
>TRBV7-8|TRBD2|.|15|TRBJ2-1
TGTGCCAGCAGCTTAGGAGCGGGGGTTTACAATGAGCAGTTCTTC
CASSLGAGVYNEQFF
>TRBV7-9|TRBD2|many|15|TRBJ2-7
TGTGCCAGCAGCTTAGTCAGCGGGAGGGCCTACGAGCAGTACTTC
CASSLVSGRAYEQYF
>TRBV5-1|TRBD1|many|13|TRBJ2-5
TGCGCCAGCAACCCACAGGGGCAAGAGACCCAGTACTTC
CASNPQGQETQYF
>TRBV7-2|TRBD2|many|15|TRBJ2-4
TGTGCCAGCAGCCCTACTAGCGGGCCCTGGGACATTCAGTACTTC
CASSPTSGPWDIQYF
>TRBV7-2|TRBD2|many|16|TRBJ2-1
TGTGCCAGCAGCATAGCCGGGACTAGCGGATACAATGAGCAGTTCTTC
CASSIAGTSGYNEQFF
>TRBV28|TRBD1|.|17|TRBJ2-6
TGTGCCAGCAGTTTAGTACAGGGGGCTGGAGGGGCCAACGTCCTGACTTTC
CASSLVQGAGGANVLTF
>TRBV7-8|.|few|12|TRBJ2-5
TGTGCCAGCAGCGCGTCTGTGGAGACCCAGTACTTC
CASSASVETQYF
>TRBV28|.|many|13|TRBJ1-1
TGTGCCAGCATTCGACCGGGGGCCCCTGAAGCTTTCTTT
CASIRPGAPEAFF
>TRBV29-1|.|many|12|TRBJ1-1
TGCAGCTCCCGGGGCCTAGGCTCTGAAGCTTTCTTT
CSSRGLGSEAFF
>TRBV20-1|.|many|13|TRBJ1-5
TGCAGTGCCTGGGACGGGAGCAATCAGCCCCAGCATTTT
CSAWDGSNQPQHF
>TRBV20-1|.|many|14|TRBJ1-5
TGCAGTGCTTTCAATTTTCGTAGCAATCAGCCCCAGCATTTT
CSAFNFRSNQPQHF
>TRBV29-1|TRBD2|many|15|TRBJ2-7
TGCAGCGTTAGGGGGACTAGCGGGAAAACCTACGAGCAGTACTTC
CSVRGTSGKTYEQYF
>TRBV6-2/TRBV6-3|.|many|13|TRBJ2-1
TGTGCCAGCACCTGGGACGGTAACAATGAGCAGTTCTTC
CASTWDGNNEQFF
>TRBV6-1|TRBD2|many|16|TRBJ2-7
TGTGCCAGCAGCGCGACTCGGACTAGCGGGCTGGCCGAGCAGTACTTC
CASSATRTSGLAEQYF
>TRBV20-1|TRBD2|many|15|TRBJ2-1
TGCAGTGCCGCACTAGCGGGAGAGATCTACAATGAGCAGTTCTTC
CSAALAGEIYNEQFF
>TRBV2|TRBD2|many|15|TRBJ2-2
TGTGCCAGCAGCCGGACTAGCGAACCCCCCGGGGAGCTGTTTTTT
CASSRTSEPPGELFF
>TRBV5-6|TRBD1|.|15|TRBJ1-4
TGTGCCAGCAGCACCGGACAGGGCCGAGGTGAAAAACTGTTTTTT
CASSTGQGRGEKLFF
>TRBV14|.|many|13|TRBJ2-3
TGTGCCAGCAGCCCCCCCGGGGCAGATACGCAGTATTTT
CASSPPGADTQYF
>TRBV4-1|TRBD2|.|19|TRBJ2-4
TGCGCCAGCAGCCAAGGGTGGACTAGCGGGAGGAGAGACGAAAACATTCAGTACTTC
CASSQGWTSGRRDENIQYF
>TRBV28|.|medium-sized|12|TRBJ2-7
TGTGCCAGCAGTTTAGACTACTACGAGCAGTACTTC
CASSLDYYEQYF
>TRBV15|.|many|14|TRBJ2-1
TGTGCCACCAGCAGAGAGGGAACATACAATGAGCAGTTCTTC
CATSREGTYNEQFF
>TRBV5-8|.|many|16|TRBJ2-5
TGTGCCAGCAGCTTGGAGGGGCCGGCCCCACAAGAGACCCAGTACTTC
CASSLEGPAPQETQYF
>TRBV5-1|TRBD1|many|16|TRBJ1-1
TGCGCCAGCAGCTTGGGGACAGGGTTACTGTTCACTGAAGCTTTCTTT
CASSLGTGLLFTEAFF
>TRBV18|TRBD1|many|16|TRBJ2-3
TGTGCCAGCTCACAGAGGACCACAGGGGGCACAGATACGCAGTATTTT
CASSQRTTGGTDTQYF
>TRBV2|.|many|14|TRBJ2-6
TGTGCCAGCAGTGACTCCTCTGGGGCCAACGTCCTGACTTTC
CASSDSSGANVLTF
>TRBV19|.|.|13|TRBJ2-4
TGTGCCAGTAGTATCCCGGGGGCAGACATTCAGTACTTC
CASSIPGADIQYF
>TRBV12-3/TRBV12-4|.|many|14|TRBJ2-3
TGTGCCAGCAGGCTTACCGCGGGCACAGATACGCAGTATTTT
CASRLTAGTDTQYF
>TRBV6-5|TRBD1|.|13|TRBJ1-2
TGTGCCAGCACCAGACAGGGATTAAGTGGCTACACCTTC
CASTRQGLSGYTF
>TRBV20-1|.|many|16|TRBJ2-1
TGCAGTGCTAGCCTCCCCGGGGGGCCCTCCTACAATGAGCAGTTCTTC
CSASLPGGPSYNEQFF
>TRBV5-1|.|many|12|TRBJ2-5
TGCGCCAGCGGGGAGGCCCAAGAGACCCAGTACTTC
CASGEAQETQYF